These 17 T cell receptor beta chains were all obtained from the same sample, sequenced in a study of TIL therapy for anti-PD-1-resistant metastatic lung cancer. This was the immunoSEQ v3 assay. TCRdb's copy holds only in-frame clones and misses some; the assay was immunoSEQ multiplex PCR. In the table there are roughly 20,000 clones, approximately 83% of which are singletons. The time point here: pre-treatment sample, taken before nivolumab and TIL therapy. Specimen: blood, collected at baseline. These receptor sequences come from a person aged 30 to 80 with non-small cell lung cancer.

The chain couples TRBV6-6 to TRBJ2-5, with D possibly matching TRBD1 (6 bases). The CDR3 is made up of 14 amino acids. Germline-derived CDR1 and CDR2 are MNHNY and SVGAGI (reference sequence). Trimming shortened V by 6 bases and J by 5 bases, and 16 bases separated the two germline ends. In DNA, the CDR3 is TGTGCCAGCAGCCTACAAGGGGGTAGGGAGACCCAGTACTTC. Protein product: CASSLQGGRETQYF.

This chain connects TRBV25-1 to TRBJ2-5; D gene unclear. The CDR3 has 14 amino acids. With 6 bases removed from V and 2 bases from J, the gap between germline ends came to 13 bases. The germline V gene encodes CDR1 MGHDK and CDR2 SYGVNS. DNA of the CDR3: TGTGCCAGCAGAGCCTCCCCGGCTCAAGAGACCCAGTACTTC. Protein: CASRASPAQETQYF.

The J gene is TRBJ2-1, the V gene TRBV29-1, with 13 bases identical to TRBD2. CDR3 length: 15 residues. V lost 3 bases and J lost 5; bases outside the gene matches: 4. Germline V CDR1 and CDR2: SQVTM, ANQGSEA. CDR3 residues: CSVDVGTSGDNEQFF. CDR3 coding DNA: TGCAGCGTTGACGTCGGGACTAGCGGGGACAATGAGCAGTTCTTC.

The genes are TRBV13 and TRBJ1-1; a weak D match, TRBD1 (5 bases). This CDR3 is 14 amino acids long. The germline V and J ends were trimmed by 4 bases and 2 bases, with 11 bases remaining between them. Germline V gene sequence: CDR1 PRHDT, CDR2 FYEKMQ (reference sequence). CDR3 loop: CASSWGEGNTEAFF. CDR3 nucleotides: TGTGCCAGCAGCTGGGGGGAGGGTAACACTGAAGCTTTCTTT. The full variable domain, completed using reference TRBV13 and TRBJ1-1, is AAGVIQSPRHLIKEKRETATLKCYPIPRHDTVYWYQQGPGQDPQFLISFYEKMQSDKGSIPDRFSAQQFSDYHSELNMSSLELGDSALYFCASSWGEGNTEAFFGQGTRLTVV.

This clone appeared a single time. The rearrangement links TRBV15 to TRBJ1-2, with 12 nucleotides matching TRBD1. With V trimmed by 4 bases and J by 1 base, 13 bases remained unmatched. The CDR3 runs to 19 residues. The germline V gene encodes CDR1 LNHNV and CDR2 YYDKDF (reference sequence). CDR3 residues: CATSTRKGQGAGINYGYTF. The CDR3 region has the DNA TGTGCCACCAGCACCCGAAAGGGACAGGGGGCCGGAATTAACTATGGCTACACCTTC.

This CDR3 is CASTTVSSYNEQFF. The CDR3, as DNA: TGTGCCAGCACCACAGTGAGCTCCTACAATGAGCAGTTCTTC. The J gene is TRBJ2-1, the V gene TRBV2; D remains ambiguous. From germline, CDR1 is SNHLY and CDR2 FYNNEI. This CDR3 is 14 amino acids long. The germline V and J ends were trimmed by 7 bases and 0 bases, with 10 bases remaining between them.

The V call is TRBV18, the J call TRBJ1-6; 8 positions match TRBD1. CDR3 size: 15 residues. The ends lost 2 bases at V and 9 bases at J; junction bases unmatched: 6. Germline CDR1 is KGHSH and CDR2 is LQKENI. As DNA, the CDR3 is TGTGCCAGCTCACCAACCACAGGGGGAGGTTCACCCCTCCACTTT. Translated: CASSPTTGGGSPLHF.

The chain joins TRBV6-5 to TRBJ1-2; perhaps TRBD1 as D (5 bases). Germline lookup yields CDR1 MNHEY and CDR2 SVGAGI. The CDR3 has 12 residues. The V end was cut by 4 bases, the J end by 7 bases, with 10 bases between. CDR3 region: CASSLAGFGYTF. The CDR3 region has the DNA TGTGCCAGCAGTTTGGCAGGGTTTGGCTACACCTTC.

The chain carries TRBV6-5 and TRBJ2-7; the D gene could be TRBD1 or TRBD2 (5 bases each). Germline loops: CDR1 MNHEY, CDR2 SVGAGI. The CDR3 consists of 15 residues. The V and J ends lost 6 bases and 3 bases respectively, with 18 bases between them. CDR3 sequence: CASRGPGPGGYEQYF. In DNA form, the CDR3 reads TGTGCCAGCAGAGGGCCGGGACCCGGAGGCTACGAGCAGTACTTC.

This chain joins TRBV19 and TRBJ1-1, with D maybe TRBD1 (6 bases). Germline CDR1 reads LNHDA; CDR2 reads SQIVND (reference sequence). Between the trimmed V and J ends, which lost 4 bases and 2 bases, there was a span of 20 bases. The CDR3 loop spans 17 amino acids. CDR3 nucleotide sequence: TGTGCCAGTAGTACTATGAACCCGGGACACACCAACACTGAAGCTTTCTTT. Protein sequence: CASSTMNPGHTNTEAFF.

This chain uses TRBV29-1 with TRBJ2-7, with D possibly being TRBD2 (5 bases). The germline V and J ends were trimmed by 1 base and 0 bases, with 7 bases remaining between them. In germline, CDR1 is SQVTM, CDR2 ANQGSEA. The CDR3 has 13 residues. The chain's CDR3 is CSVEVEDSYEQYF. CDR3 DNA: TGCAGCGTTGAAGTGGAGGACTCCTACGAGCAGTACTTC.

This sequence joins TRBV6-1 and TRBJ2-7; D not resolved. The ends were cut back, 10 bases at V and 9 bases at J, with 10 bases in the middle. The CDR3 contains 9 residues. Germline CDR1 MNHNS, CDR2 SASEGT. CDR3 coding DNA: TGTGCCACCACCGGGCTGCAGTACTTC. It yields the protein CATTGLQYF.

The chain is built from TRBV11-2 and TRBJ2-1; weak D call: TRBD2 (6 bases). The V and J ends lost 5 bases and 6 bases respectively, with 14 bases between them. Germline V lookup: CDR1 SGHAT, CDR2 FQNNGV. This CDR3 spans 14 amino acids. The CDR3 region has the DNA TGTGCCAGCAGCACTAGGGTCGGGGGCAATGAGCAGTTCTTC. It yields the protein CASSTRVGGNEQFF.

In nucleotides, the CDR3 is TGTGCCAGCAGCTACTCAGGGGGCACTGAAGCTTTCTTT. Protein product: CASSYSGGTEAFF. V gene TRBV7-9 combines with J gene TRBJ1-1; 7 bases are a match to TRBD1. The CDR3 has 13 residues. The V segment lost 4 bases and the J segment 4 bases; nucleotides outside the gene matches: 3. The germline V gene has CDR1 SEHNR and CDR2 FQNEAQ (reference sequence).

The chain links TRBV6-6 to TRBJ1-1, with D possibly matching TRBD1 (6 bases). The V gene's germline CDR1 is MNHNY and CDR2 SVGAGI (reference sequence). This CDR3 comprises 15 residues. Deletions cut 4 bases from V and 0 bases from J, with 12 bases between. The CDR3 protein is CASSSQGQVNTEAFF. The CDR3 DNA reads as TGTGCCAGCAGTTCCCAGGGGCAGGTGAACACTGAAGCTTTCTTT.

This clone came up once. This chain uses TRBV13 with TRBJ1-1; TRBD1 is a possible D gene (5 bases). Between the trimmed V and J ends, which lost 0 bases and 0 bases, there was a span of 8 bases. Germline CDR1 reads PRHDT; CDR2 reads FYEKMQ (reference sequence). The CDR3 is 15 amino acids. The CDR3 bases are TGTGCCAGCAGCTTAGGGGGGACGGTGAACACTGAAGCTTTCTTT. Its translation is CASSLGGTVNTEAFF.

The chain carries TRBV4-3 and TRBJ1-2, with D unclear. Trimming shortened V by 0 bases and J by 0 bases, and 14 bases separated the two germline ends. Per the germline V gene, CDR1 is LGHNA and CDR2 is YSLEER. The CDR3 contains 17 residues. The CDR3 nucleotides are TGCGCCAGCAGCCAAGATCATGGAATCCGGACTAACTATGGCTACACCTTC. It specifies CASSQDHGIRTNYGYTF.